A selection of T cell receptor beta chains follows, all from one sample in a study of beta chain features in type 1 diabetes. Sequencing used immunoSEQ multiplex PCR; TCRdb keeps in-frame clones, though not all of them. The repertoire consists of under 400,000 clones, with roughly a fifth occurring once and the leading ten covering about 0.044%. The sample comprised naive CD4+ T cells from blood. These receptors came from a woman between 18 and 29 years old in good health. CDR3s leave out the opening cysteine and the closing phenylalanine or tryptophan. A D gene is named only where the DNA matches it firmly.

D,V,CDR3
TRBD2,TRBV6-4,ASSKRGGRSYNEQF
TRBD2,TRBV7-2,ASRRTSGGADTQY
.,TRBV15,ATSMSFDQPQH
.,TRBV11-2,ASSLAGVETQY
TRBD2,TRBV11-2,ASSPWTSGKYNEQF
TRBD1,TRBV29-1,SVWDRNTEAF
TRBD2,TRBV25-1,ASSEWGGVYEQY
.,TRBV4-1,ASSQETGDYNEQF
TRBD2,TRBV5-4,ASSFLTSASGTQY
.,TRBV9,ASSVEGVGAGHEQY
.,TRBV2,ASSQRGGREKLF
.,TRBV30,AWSGGLPYNEQF
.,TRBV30,AWSEGQAPDEQY
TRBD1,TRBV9,ASSTTGLGQPQH
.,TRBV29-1,SASTGDSTYEQY
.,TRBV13,ARTISERQETQY
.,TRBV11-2,ASSSGRSYNEQF
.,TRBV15,ATSRAGSSYEQY
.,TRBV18,ASSPPGQETQY
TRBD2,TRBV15,ATSRGGLGGNNEQF
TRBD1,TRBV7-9,ASSAPGTANNEQF
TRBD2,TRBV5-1,ASSLGTSGSYEQY
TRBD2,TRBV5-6,ASSSEGLAGTQTQY
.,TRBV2,ASEGPQQETQY
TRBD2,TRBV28,ASTPGGRGRNEQF
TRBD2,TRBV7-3,ASSGTSGADTQY
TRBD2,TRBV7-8,ASSPAGGHYNEQF
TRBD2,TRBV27,ASSSPNLLASTQY
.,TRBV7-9,ASSSVVVRGANVLT
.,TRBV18,ASSPRQGYNTEAF
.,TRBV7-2,ASSLASDYGYT
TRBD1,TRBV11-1,ASSPGTGREQY
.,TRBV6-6,ASRGDKSNQPQH
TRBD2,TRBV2,ASRGLLAGEETQY
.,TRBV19,ASTSSGVQPQH
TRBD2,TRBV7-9,ASSGRFLAERQETQY
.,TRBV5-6,ASSLEPGAGSYEQY
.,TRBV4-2,ASSQGLLRNTEAF
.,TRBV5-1,ASTKTSASGANVLT
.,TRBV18,ASSQIRGSYEQY
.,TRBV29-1,SVGHWNTEAF
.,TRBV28,ASSLPTITNYGYT
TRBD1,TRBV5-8,ASSLGRGLDNEQF
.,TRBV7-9,ASSPSGGEQF
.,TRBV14,ASSQVYKNTGELF
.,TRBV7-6,ASSLVPAGPYSGANVLT
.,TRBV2,ASSELARGYT
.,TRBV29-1,SVEGDYT
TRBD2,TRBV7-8,ASSRLAGSADTQY
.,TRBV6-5,ASSPGTLGEAF